This T cell receptor beta chain was captured in a study of vaccination effects on CD4 cells after COVID-19. Study results and limitations: A shortage of convalescent patients and an absence of early post-infection timepoints characterized the study.

Sequencing was preceded by expansion of antigen-specific CD4+ T cells with viral peptide pools in the ViraFEST assay. The authors isolated CD4+ T cells after about eleven days of culture. Subjects were given two BNT162b2 or mRNA-1273 vaccine doses. Worth noting for this clone: Its antigen is undetermined.

Here immunoSEQ multiplex PCR was the method, and the copy in TCRdb shows in-frame clones only, minus some. The repertoire includes some 30,000 clones, roughly 81% of them detected once, and around 15% sits in the top ten. The length of the CDR3 is 16 residues. V lost 6 bases to trimming and J lost 7 bases, with 19 bases between them. CDR1 KGHSH and CDR2 LQKENI come from the germline V gene. This chain connects TRBV18 to TRBJ1-6; D perhaps matches TRBD1 (5 bases). The specimen was CD4+ T cells from PBMCs cultured with HCoV-229E spike peptides, collected after COVID-19 vaccination. The origin of this receptor is a human donor who received a COVID-19 vaccine. CDR3 DNA sequence: TGTGCCAGCTCCCTTCTCCCGGGACCCCAAAATTCACCCCTCCACTTT. Its translation: CASSLLPGPQNSPLHF.